Below are 21 T cell receptor beta chains sequenced from a single sample in a study of PD-L1 blockade in urothelial cancer. Time point meaning: peripheral blood 6 weeks after treatment start. Assay: immunoSEQ multiplex PCR; the TCRdb copy retains only in-frame clones and omits some. The table lists about 40,000 clones, 65% to 90% of them singletons. Sequences were derived from PBMCs, sampled around atezolizumab (anti-PD-L1) treatment. The receptors here all came from a man in his 60s with urothelial cancer.

This clone was found once. The rearrangement links TRBV29-1 to TRBJ1-2; D is perhaps TRBD1 (6 bases). V shed 0 bases and J shed 8 bases, with 10 bases lying between them. The CDR3 covers 12 residues. Germline CDR1 SQVTM, CDR2 ANQGSEA. CDR3 residues: CSVEEDRRGYTF. The DNA for the CDR3 is TGCAGCGTTGAAGAAGACAGGCGGGGCTACACCTTC.

V is TRBV5-1 and J is TRBJ2-3; TRBD2 matches at 12 bases. This CDR3 region has 16 residues. Germline loops: CDR1 SGHRS, CDR2 YFSETQ. Losses at the gene ends were 3 bases for V and 1 base for J; bases not matched to a gene: 3. CDR3 region: CASSSSGRGGTDTQYF. DNA of the CDR3: TGCGCCAGCAGCTCTAGCGGGAGGGGGGGCACAGATACGCAGTATTTT.

The chain combines TRBV10-3 with TRBJ1-5, with D uncertain. The ends were cut back, 3 bases at V and 0 bases at J, with 9 bases in the middle. The CDR3 totals 15 residues. Germline-derived CDR1 and CDR2 are ENHRY and SYGVKD. The CDR3 nucleotides read TGTGCCATCAGTGACGGCGAGGATAGCAATCAGCCCCAGCATTTT. Its translation: CAISDGEDSNQPQHF.

The CDR3 DNA reads as TGTGCCAGCAGCAAAGGGGGGGAGGGTGGCTACACCTTC. This encodes CASSKGGEGGYTF. This chain joins TRBV7-8 and TRBJ1-2; TRBD1 might be the D (6 bases). There are 13 residues in the CDR3. With 5 bases removed from V and 7 bases from J, the gap between germline ends came to 14 bases. The germline V gene has CDR1 SGHVS and CDR2 FQNEAQ.

This sequence joins TRBV30 and TRBJ1-5; D not certain. V was pared by 1 base and J by 1 base, with 11 bases between. Germline CDR1 and CDR2: GTSNPN and SVGIG (reference sequence). This CDR3 spans 15 amino acids. In DNA form, the CDR3 reads TGTGCCTGGAGTGAAGAGATTATCAGCAATCAGCCCCAGCATTTT. Protein sequence: CAWSEEIISNQPQHF.

J is TRBJ1-2 and V is TRBV6-6; no clear D gene. The V gene lost 4 bases and the J gene lost 2 bases, with 8 bases spanning the gap. The CDR3 runs 13 residues. The germline V gene has CDR1 MNHNY and CDR2 SVGAGI (reference sequence). In DNA, the CDR3 is TGTGCCAGCAGTTCCGACTGGAACTATGGCTACACCTTC. Protein sequence: CASSSDWNYGYTF.

The chain is built from TRBV19 and TRBJ1-2; the D gene is possibly TRBD1 (5 bases). The ends were cut back, 4 bases at V and 1 base at J, with 13 bases in the middle. From germline, CDR1 is LNHDA and CDR2 SQIVND (reference sequence). This CDR3 contains 15 residues. The CDR3 loop is CASSKEPGNNYGYTF. CDR3 coding DNA: TGTGCCAGTAGTAAGGAGCCAGGGAATAACTATGGCTACACCTTC. The full variable domain, with the rest looked up from reference TRBV19 and TRBJ1-2, is DGGITQSPKYLFRKEGQNVTLSCEQNLNHDAMYWYRQDPGQGLRLIYYSQIVNDFQKGDIAEGYSVSREKKESFPLTVTSAQKNPTAFYLCASSKEPGNNYGYTFGSGTRLTVV.

The V and J genes are TRBV5-6 and TRBJ1-1; 8 nucleotides line up with TRBD1. CDR1 is SGHDT, CDR2 YYEEEE, per germline. Unmatched junction bases numbered 6, after V lost 4 bases and J lost 10 bases. This CDR3 contains 12 residues. Here the CDR3 DNA reads TGTGCCAGCAGCCAGAGACAGGGGTCAGCTTTCTTT. It is translated as CASSQRQGSAFF.

The chain joins TRBV18 to TRBJ1-2; D call uncertain. Germline V gene data show CDR1 as KGHSH and CDR2 as LQKENI. CDR3 length: 13 residues. Deletions cut 3 bases from V and 7 bases from J, with 12 bases between. The CDR3 DNA reads TGTGCCAGCTCACCCGGACTAAAGATTGGCTACACCTTC. Translating gives CASSPGLKIGYTF.

The chain combines TRBV19 with TRBJ1-3; 8 bases align to TRBD1. Germline CDR1 and CDR2: LNHDA and SQIVND (reference sequence). This CDR3 has 13 amino acids. The V gene end was trimmed by 8 bases and the J gene end by 1 base; junction bases not matched to a gene: 1. The DNA of the CDR3 is TGTGCCAGTGGACAGGGATCTGGAAACACCATATATTTT. Protein product: CASGQGSGNTIYF.

The rearrangement uses TRBV6-5 and TRBJ1-5, with 8 bases that match TRBD1. Germline CDR1 reads MNHEY; CDR2 reads SVGAGI. The J segment lost 3 bases and the V segment lost 6 bases, leaving 7 bases of the junction unmatched. This CDR3 region has 15 residues. This CDR3 is CASSLTGVDNQPQHF. CDR3 DNA: TGTGCCAGCAGCTTGACAGGGGTTGACAATCAGCCCCAGCATTTT.

This chain uses TRBV9 with TRBJ2-5; D is ambiguous. The CDR3 has 12 amino acids. From germline, CDR1 is SGDLS and CDR2 YYNGEE. V gave up 4 bases and J gave up 4 bases, with 8 bases separating them. CDR3 DNA sequence: TGTGCCAGCAGCCCCCATTCAGAGACCCAGTACTTC. Protein product: CASSPHSETQYF. The full variable domain, completed using reference TRBV9 and TRBJ2-5, is DSGVTQTPKHLITATGQRVTLRCSPRSGDLSVYWYQQSLDQGLQFLIQYYNGEERAKGNILERFSAQQFPDLHSELNLSSLELGDSALYFCASSPHSETQYFGPGTRLLVL.

The chain joins TRBV5-1 to TRBJ1-2; D gene uncertain. V was pared by 4 bases and J by 0 bases, with 13 bases between. The CDR3 has 15 amino acids. Germline V gene sequence: CDR1 SGHRS, CDR2 YFSETQ. The CDR3 sequence: CASSQDPGSNYGYTF. The CDR3 nucleotides read TGCGCCAGCAGCCAAGACCCGGGTTCTAACTATGGCTACACCTTC.

The gene calls are TRBV19 and TRBJ2-6; tentative D call: TRBD1 (6 bases). With 6 bases removed from V and 3 bases from J, the gap between germline ends came to 15 bases. The length of the CDR3 is 16 residues. Looked up from germline, CDR1 is LNHDA and CDR2 is SQIVND (reference sequence). The CDR3 nucleotides read TGTGCCAGTAGGCCCCCGCAGGGGCTTGGGGCCAACGTCCTGACTTTC. This gives the protein CASRPPQGLGANVLTF. Drawing the rest from reference TRBV19 and TRBJ2-6, the complete variable domain is DGGITQSPKYLFRKEGQNVTLSCEQNLNHDAMYWYRQDPGQGLRLIYYSQIVNDFQKGDIAEGYSVSREKKESFPLTVTSAQKNPTAFYLCASRPPQGLGANVLTFGAGSRLTVL.

This clone was recorded a few times. The chain combines TRBV19 with TRBJ2-1; 13 bases align to TRBD2. Germline CDR1 LNHDA, CDR2 SQIVND (reference sequence). The CDR3 loop spans 22 amino acids. J gave up 4 bases and V 4 bases, and 22 bases lay outside the gene matches. CDR3 bases: TGTGCCAGTAGTAGACGAATTAGGACTAGCGGGGGCCAAGCTTTAAAGTACAATGAGCAGTTCTTC. This codes for CASSRRIRTSGGQALKYNEQFF. The entire variable domain, with the rest obtained from reference TRBV19 and TRBJ2-1, is as follows: DGGITQSPKYLFRKEGQNVTLSCEQNLNHDAMYWYRQDPGQGLRLIYYSQIVNDFQKGDIAEGYSVSREKKESFPLTVTSAQKNPTAFYLCASSRRIRTSGGQALKYNEQFFGPGTRLTVL.

V gene TRBV27 combines with J gene TRBJ1-2, with 12 bases fitting TRBD1. Germline V gives CDR1 MNHEY, CDR2 SMNVEV (reference sequence). This CDR3 region has 17 residues. Unmatched junction bases numbered 11, after V lost 2 bases and J lost 7 bases. The DNA of the CDR3 is TGTGCCAGCAGTTTAACCGGGACAGGGGGCCCCCCCCTTGGCTACACCTTC. The encoded protein is CASSLTGTGGPPLGYTF.

The chain couples TRBV7-2 to TRBJ1-6, with 7 bases aligning to TRBD1. The CDR3 contains 17 residues. Germline loops: CDR1 SGHTA, CDR2 FQGNSA. V shed 5 bases, J shed 0 bases, and the junction held 7 bases outside the gene matches. The CDR3 here is CASSPRQGLSYNSPLHF. CDR3 bases: TGTGCCAGCAGCCCTCGACAGGGTCTCTCCTATAATTCACCCCTCCACTTT.

This clone was detected only once. This chain joins TRBV7-2 and TRBJ2-7, with D tentatively TRBD1 (6 bases). The CDR3 is 14 amino acids. V was shortened by 5 bases and J by 6 bases, with 17 bases between the two germline ends. The germline V gene has CDR1 SGHTA and CDR2 FQGNSA. CDR3 amino acids: CASSVSGTSGEQYF. The CDR3 DNA reads TGTGCCAGCAGCGTATCCGGGACATCGGGCGAGCAGTACTTC. The variable domain in full, with the rest retrieved from reference TRBV7-2 and TRBJ2-7, is GAGVSQSPSNKVTEKGKDVELRCDPISGHTALYWYRQSLGQGLEFLIYFQGNSAPDKSGLPSDRFSAERTGGSVSTLTIQRTQQEDSAVYLCASSVSGTSGEQYFGPGTRLTVT.

The rearrangement links TRBV9 to TRBJ1-1, with D uncertain. CDR3 length: 14 amino acids. Germline V CDR1 and CDR2: SGDLS, YYNGEE. V dropped 4 bases and J dropped 6 bases, with 16 bases sitting between them. CDR3 region: CASSRRHGEPEAFF. The CDR3, as DNA: TGTGCCAGCAGCCGCCGCCACGGAGAGCCTGAAGCTTTCTTT.

This chain joins TRBV6-1 and TRBJ1-4; 7 bases line up with TRBD1. The CDR3 length is 21 residues. V trimming: 2 bases; J trimming: 0 bases; junction bases outside the gene matches: 18. Germline CDR1 is MNHNS and CDR2 is SASEGT. The CDR3 DNA reads TGTGCCAGCAGTGAATCATCCCTACAGGGGCGCGGGTTTGCAACTAATGAAAAACTGTTTTTT. Protein product: CASSESSLQGRGFATNEKLFF.

Concerning this clone itself: One end of the junction is discordant with germline, which a read error may explain. V usage is TRBV5-1 and J usage is TRBJ2-7; D is uncertain. Germline loops: CDR1 SGHRS, CDR2 YFSETQ. The CDR3 covers 11 residues. The CDR3 DNA follows: TGCGCCAGCAGCTTGGGACATGACCTGGACTTC. Translation gives CASSLGHDLDF.